One and the same sample provided the 23 T cell receptor beta chains below, sequenced in a study of blood T cell repertoires in COVID-19. The repertoire was sequenced with immunoSEQ multiplex PCR; TCRdb's copy has only in-frame clones and lacks some. The sample holds 140,000 to 150,000 clones, roughly 90% seen once. What was sequenced was PBMCs or T cells enriched from blood (not recorded which). All receptors derive from a woman in her 30s with acute COVID-19.

The chain employs TRBV28 and TRBJ1-4, with a weak D call TRBD1 (5 bases). The V gene lost 6 bases and the J gene lost 3 bases, with 14 bases spanning the gap. CDR1 MDHEN and CDR2 SYDVKM come from the germline V gene. CDR3 length: 15 residues. The CDR3 loop reads CASSTSGDPNEKLFF. The CDR3 region has the DNA TGTGCCAGCAGCACCTCGGGGGACCCTAATGAAAAACTGTTTTTT. Together with reference TRBV28 and TRBJ1-4, the CDR3 gives the full variable domain: DVKVTQSSRYLVKRTGEKVFLECVQDMDHENMFWYRQDPGLGLRLIYFSYDVKMKEKGDIPEGYSVSREKKERFSLILESASTNQTSMYLCASSTSGDPNEKLFFGSGTQLSVL.

The chain couples TRBV30 to TRBJ1-5, with 9 bases fitting TRBD1. The CDR3 has 15 residues. Germline CDR1 is GTSNPN and CDR2 is SVGIG (reference sequence). With V trimmed by 4 bases and J by 9 bases, 13 bases remained unmatched. In DNA, the CDR3 is TGTGCCTGGACCTCTCCGGGACAGGGATCTACGCCCCAGCATTTT. It yields the protein CAWTSPGQGSTPQHF.

The chain has TRBV11-2 and TRBJ2-7, with 8 bases matching TRBD1. The V gene's germline CDR1 is SGHAT and CDR2 FQNNGV. The CDR3 is 13 residues long. The trim removed 5 bases at V and 9 bases at J, leaving 9 bases unmatched. As DNA, the CDR3 is TGTGCCAGCAGCGCCCTCGGACAGGGAGTGCAGTACTTC. Residues: CASSALGQGVQYF.

V is TRBV19 and J is TRBJ2-3, with 11 bases that match TRBD2. This CDR3 has 14 residues. Germline V lookup: CDR1 LNHDA, CDR2 SQIVND (reference sequence). Germline trimming cut 6 bases from V and 4 bases from J; bases unmatched to any gene: 3. DNA of the CDR3: TGTGCCAGTAGACTAGCGGGAGAAGCAGATACGCAGTATTTT. It encodes CASRLAGEADTQYF.

V usage is TRBV14 and J usage is TRBJ2-2; D ambiguous. The CDR3 sequence is 18 residues long. Germline assignment: CDR1 SGHDN and CDR2 FVKESK. Between the trimmed V and J ends, which lost 0 bases and 7 bases, there was a span of 21 bases. The chain's CDR3 is CASSQERGYRGFGGELFF. CDR3 nucleotide sequence: TGTGCCAGCAGCCAAGAGCGAGGCTACCGTGGCTTTGGCGGGGAGCTGTTTTTT.

The chain joins TRBV9 to TRBJ2-7; no definite D call. Per germline, CDR1 SGDLS and CDR2 YYNGEE. Trimming cost V 0 bases and J 2 bases, with 21 bases left between them. CDR3 length: 18 amino acids. The CDR3 DNA follows: TGTGCCAGCAGCGTAGCTACGAGCAGCGAACAAACCCCCTACGAGCAGTACTTC. Amino acid sequence: CASSVATSSEQTPYEQYF.

About this clone itself: The junction shows a germline mismatch at one end, possibly a read error. Other DNA variants within this sample encode the same CDR3. The J gene is TRBJ2-7, the V gene TRBV30; D may be TRBD1 (6 bases). The CDR3 covers 11 residues. Per germline, CDR1 GTSNPN and CDR2 SVGIG (reference sequence). The CDR3 sequence: CAWSETGGPYF. The CDR3, as DNA: TGTGCCTGGAGCGAGACAGGAGGTCCCTACTTT.

This chain links TRBV1 with TRBJ1-5; the table's D gene call, TRBD1, was not cross checked with the DNA. TRBV1 is reported as a pseudogene. This CDR3 has 15 residues. The CDR3 loop reads CTSSQKQLSNQPQHF. The CDR3 DNA follows: TGCACCAGCAGCCAGAAACAGCTAAGCAATCAGCCCCAGCATTTT.

The chain recombines TRBV2 with TRBJ2-3, with a tentative D call TRBD2 (6 bases). The CDR3 consists of 14 residues. Looked up from germline, CDR1 is SNHLY and CDR2 is FYNNEI. The V gene lost 6 bases and the J gene lost 2 bases, with 12 bases spanning the gap. The CDR3 loop reads CASRSGLSTDTQYF. As DNA, the CDR3 is TGTGCCAGCAGATCGGGACTTTCCACAGATACGCAGTATTTT.

CDR3 amino acids: CASSLKIAGGVLGNEQFF. The DNA for the CDR3 is TGTGCCAGCAGCTTAAAAATAGCGGGAGGTGTCCTCGGCAATGAGCAGTTCTTC. This chain links TRBV7-9 with TRBJ2-1; 10 positions agree with TRBD2. V trimming: 2 bases; J trimming: 6 bases; junction bases outside the gene matches: 13. Germline CDR1 is SEHNR and CDR2 is FQNEAQ (reference sequence). The CDR3 consists of 18 residues.

This clone appeared once. The chain is built from TRBV19 and TRBJ2-7; 7 nucleotides match TRBD2. The CDR3 totals 15 residues. Germline-derived CDR1 and CDR2 are LNHDA and SQIVND (reference sequence). Trimming took 6 bases from V and 3 from J; bases not matched to a gene: 11. This CDR3 is CASSPGLADYYEQYF. The CDR3 coding sequence is TGTGCCAGTAGCCCTGGGCTAGCGGATTACTACGAGCAGTACTTC.

The chain couples TRBV7-2 to TRBJ1-4, with no clear D. Germline V gene sequence: CDR1 SGHTA, CDR2 FQGNSA. Trimming took 6 bases from V and 5 from J, leaving 10 bases between them. The CDR3 sequence is 13 residues long. As DNA, the CDR3 is TGTGCCAGCAGACGGGTCGGCAATGAAAAACTGTTTTTT. It translates to CASRRVGNEKLFF.

The rearrangement uses TRBV7-9 and TRBJ1-1; D is undetermined. Trimming removed 4 bases from V and 4 bases from J, with 16 bases in between. Germline-derived CDR1 and CDR2 are SEHNR and FQNEAQ (reference sequence). This CDR3 comprises 15 residues. The CDR3 loop is CASSSFLPAATEAFF. For the CDR3, the DNA is TGTGCCAGCAGCTCCTTCTTGCCCGCGGCCACTGAAGCTTTCTTT.

In this sample, this clone turned up once. V gene TRBV11-2 combines with J gene TRBJ2-7; possibly TRBD2 for D (5 bases). The V gene lost 3 bases and the J gene lost 2 bases, with 8 bases spanning the gap. CDR3 size: 13 residues. CDR1 is SGHAT, CDR2 FQNNGV, per germline. CDR3 sequence (DNA): TGTGCCAGCAGCTTGAGCGGAACCTACGAGCAGTACTTC. Protein product: CASSLSGTYEQYF.

This rearrangement joins TRBV11-3 to TRBJ2-1; D might be TRBD2 (5 bases). The CDR3 sequence is 14 residues long. Germline V gives CDR1 SGHNT, CDR2 YENEEA. With 1 base removed from V and 9 bases from J, the gap between germline ends came to 13 bases. The CDR3 region is CASSLGMSSSEQFF. As DNA, the CDR3 is TGTGCCAGCAGCTTAGGTATGTCTAGCAGTGAGCAGTTCTTC.

This sequence joins TRBV28 and TRBJ2-7; TRBD2 matches at 9 bases. The CDR3 is 14 residues long. Germline CDR1 reads MDHEN; CDR2 reads SYDVKM. The trim removed 6 bases at V and 12 bases at J, leaving 15 bases unmatched. The CDR3 bases are TGTGCCAGCAGCCCCCAGGGACTAGCAGTGTTTCCGTACTTC. It translates to CASSPQGLAVFPYF.

The J gene is TRBJ2-1, the V gene TRBV21-1; the table gives TRBD2 as D, unverified against the DNA. TRBV21-1 is labeled a pseudogene. The CDR3 spans 13 residues. DNA of the CDR3: TGTGCCAGCAGCAGATCACCGGGACTAGCAGCGTTCTTC. This translates into CASSRSPGLAAFF.

The genes are TRBV7-2 and TRBJ2-1; 7 bases align to TRBD2. CDR3 length: 16 amino acids. The J segment lost 5 bases and the V segment lost 5 bases, leaving 12 bases of the junction unmatched. Per germline, CDR1 SGHTA and CDR2 FQGNSA. CDR3 sequence (DNA): TGTGCCAGCAGCCCGACGCTGGTGGCGGGGGACAATGAGCAGTTCTTC. It is translated as CASSPTLVAGDNEQFF.

The V and J genes are TRBV7-2 and TRBJ2-2, with 8 bases lining up with TRBD2. The CDR3 runs 17 residues. Per germline, CDR1 SGHTA and CDR2 FQGNSA. V shed 0 bases, J shed 0 bases, and the junction held 3 bases outside the gene matches. In nucleotides, the CDR3 is TGTGCCAGCAGCTTAGCCTTAGCGGGAACGAACACCGGGGAGCTGTTTTTT. Protein: CASSLALAGTNTGELFF.

This chain joins TRBV7-9 and TRBJ2-1; maybe TRBD1 (6 bases). V dropped 3 bases and J dropped 1 base, with 10 bases sitting between them. Germline CDR1 and CDR2: SEHNR and FQNEAQ (reference sequence). The CDR3 is 15 residues long. The CDR3 here is CASSFDRSSYNEQFF. In nucleotides, the CDR3 is TGTGCCAGCAGCTTTGACAGGTCATCCTACAATGAGCAGTTCTTC.

V gene TRBV29-1 combines with J gene TRBJ2-7; 7 bases line up with TRBD1. Germline V CDR1 and CDR2: SQVTM, ANQGSEA. V gave up 4 bases and J gave up 2 bases; unmatched junction bases: 2. This CDR3 region has 12 residues. The CDR3 loop reads CSVGTGPYEQYF. Here the CDR3 DNA reads TGCAGCGTTGGGACAGGACCCTACGAGCAGTACTTC.

The chain links TRBV10-3 to TRBJ2-7, with 7 bases matching TRBD2. This CDR3 region has 14 residues. Losses at the gene ends were 3 bases for V and 6 bases for J; bases not matched to a gene: 8. The V gene's germline CDR1 is ENHRY and CDR2 SYGVKD. Written as DNA, the CDR3 is TGTGCCATCAGTGAAAGGGGCCAGCGGGGCGAGCAGTACTTC. Protein product: CAISERGQRGEQYF.

The gene calls are TRBV5-1 and TRBJ2-2, with D perhaps TRBD1 (6 bases). Germline V lookup: CDR1 SGHRS, CDR2 YFSETQ. V lost 1 base and J lost 6, with 28 bases in between. This CDR3 has 20 residues. CDR3 in DNA: TGCGCCAGCAGCTTGTTGGGGACAAACAGGGTCGTAGGCCCCTCCGGGGAGCTGTTTTTT. Amino acids: CASSLLGTNRVVGPSGELFF.